This T cell receptor beta chain stems from a study of regulatory T cells in long-lasting Graves disease. Specified time point: newly diagnosed GD, antithyroid drugs for less than 3 months. The TCR library used RNA extracted from PBMCs. Study-level results: Relative to new patients (roughly 980), persistent patients exhibited greater sharing of public clonotypes (more than 2,500). Persistent Graves' patients showed a TCR diversity that was lower than that of newly diagnosed ones.

In germline, CDR1 is SQVTM, CDR2 ANQGSEA. Trimming took 3 bases from V and 3 from J; bases not matched to a gene: 10. This CDR3 is built from 15 residues. Building the TCR beta libraries relied on iRepertoire HTBI primers, and CDR3 regions underwent Arm-PCR. Using its own MiXCR run on the multiplex PCR reads, TCRdb lists one record per CDR3 protein. The sample lists approximately 560,000 distinct CDR3 sequences, about 16% occurring once. This clonotype was detected a few times. Its antigen is still unknown. The same data also contributed to another study, on T cells in Graves' hyperthyroidism and ophthalmopathy. That paper adds: In blood, most of the thyroid clonotypes expanded above 0.001 were also present. In simple terms, a model built on 13 V-J features told ophthalmopathy apart from stable hyperthyroidism.

The specimen was peripheral blood mononuclear cells (PBMCs), collected at new diagnosis, from a patient treated with antithyroid drugs. The chain has TRBV29-1 and TRBJ1-2; TRBD1 aligns across 7 bases. The TCR originated in a young man with Graves disease. CDR3 region: CSVEDFPGTDYGYTF. The CDR3 nucleotides read TGCAGCGTTGAGGATTTCCCCGGGACAGACTATGGCTACACCTTC. The full variable domain, with the rest looked up from reference TRBV29-1 and TRBJ1-2, is SAVISQKPSRDICQRGTSLTIQCQVDSQVTMMFWYRQQPGQSLTLIATANQGSEATYESGFVIDKFPISRPNLTFSTLTVSNMSPEDSSIYLCSVEDFPGTDYGYTFGSGTRLTVV.